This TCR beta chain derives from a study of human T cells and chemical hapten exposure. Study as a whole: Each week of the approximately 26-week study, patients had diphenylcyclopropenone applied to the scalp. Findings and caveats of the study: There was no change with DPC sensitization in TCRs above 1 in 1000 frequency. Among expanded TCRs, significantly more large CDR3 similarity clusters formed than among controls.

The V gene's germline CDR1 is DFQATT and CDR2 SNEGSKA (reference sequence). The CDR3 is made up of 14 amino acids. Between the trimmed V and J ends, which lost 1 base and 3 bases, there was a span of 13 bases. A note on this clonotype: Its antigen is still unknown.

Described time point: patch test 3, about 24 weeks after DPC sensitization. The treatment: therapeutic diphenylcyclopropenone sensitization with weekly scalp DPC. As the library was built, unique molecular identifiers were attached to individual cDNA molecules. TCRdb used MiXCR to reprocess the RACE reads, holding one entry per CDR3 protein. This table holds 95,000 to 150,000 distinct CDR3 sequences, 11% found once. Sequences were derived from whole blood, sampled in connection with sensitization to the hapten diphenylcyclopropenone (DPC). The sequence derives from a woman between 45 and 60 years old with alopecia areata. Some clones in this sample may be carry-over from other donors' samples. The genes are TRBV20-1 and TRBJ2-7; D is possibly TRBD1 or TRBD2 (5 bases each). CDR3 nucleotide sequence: TGCAGTGCTAGAGGGACTGGGGACCACTACGAGCAGTACTTC. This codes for CSARGTGDHYEQYF.